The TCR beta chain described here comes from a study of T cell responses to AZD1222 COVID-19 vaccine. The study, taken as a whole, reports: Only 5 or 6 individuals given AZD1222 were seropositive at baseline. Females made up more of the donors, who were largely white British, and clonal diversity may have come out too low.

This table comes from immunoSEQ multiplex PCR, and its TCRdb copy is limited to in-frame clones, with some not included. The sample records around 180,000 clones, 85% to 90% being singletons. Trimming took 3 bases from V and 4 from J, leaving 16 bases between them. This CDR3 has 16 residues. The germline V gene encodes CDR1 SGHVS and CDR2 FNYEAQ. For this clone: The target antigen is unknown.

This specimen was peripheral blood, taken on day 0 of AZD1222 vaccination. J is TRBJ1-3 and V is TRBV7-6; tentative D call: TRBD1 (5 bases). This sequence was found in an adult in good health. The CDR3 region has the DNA TGTGCCAGCAGCTTGGAGGGGTCTGGTCGGGGAAACACCATATATTTT. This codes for CASSLEGSGRGNTIYF.